This T cell receptor beta chain was observed in a study of blood T cell repertoires in COVID-19. About the study: Samples taken during acute and convalescent COVID-19 were collected in the United States, Italy and Spain. Sources were T cells, B-cell-depleted T cells, or PBMCs; the material itself was cDNA or gDNA.

TCRdb's table, derived via immunoSEQ multiplex PCR, lists solely in-frame clones and lacks some. The profile shows some 250,000 clones, more than 75% of them singletons. The V gene's germline CDR1 is SNHLY and CDR2 FYNNEI. The CDR3 loop spans 13 amino acids. V was cut by 5 bases and J by 0 bases, with 2 bases left in between. Sequencing was performed on peripheral blood. The sequence derives from a woman aged 25-40 years who had recovered from COVID-19. This rearrangement joins TRBV2 to TRBJ2-6; no firm D call. The CDR3 nucleotides are TGTGCCAGCAGTCGCTCTGGGGCCAACGTCCTGACTTTC. It yields the protein CASSRSGANVLTF.